The entry below describes one TCR beta chain. CDR1 SNHLY and CDR2 FYNNEI come from the germline V gene. V was trimmed by 6 bases and J by 4 bases, leaving 10 bases between them. The CDR3 is 13 amino acids. Here immunoSEQ multiplex PCR was the method, and the copy in TCRdb shows in-frame clones only, minus some. The sample has about 250,000 clones, roughly 89% seen once; the top ten hold around 2.3%. The sample is drawn from a study of blood T cell repertoires in COVID-19. Background on the study: Material from acute and convalescent COVID-19 was sourced from the United States, Italy and Spain. The cDNA or gDNA used as material had been derived from T cells, B-cell-depleted T cells, or PBMCs.

This rearrangement joins TRBV2 to TRBJ1-5; a weak D match, TRBD1 (6 bases). Material for sequencing was peripheral blood. This clonotype originated in an older woman with COVID-19, enrolled during active disease. The CDR3 here is CASRRDINQPQHF. CDR3 in DNA: TGTGCCAGCAGGAGGGACATAAATCAGCCCCAGCATTTT.